The TCR beta chain under discussion was sequenced for a study of cytomegalovirus exposure and HLA in healthy donors. Overall study findings and caveats: A highly shared variant cluster was judged a likely technical artifact. Most TCR beta V segments were productive about 90% or about 30% of the time in an earlier analysis.

Germline CDR1 SEHNR, CDR2 FQNEAQ (reference sequence). V was trimmed by 6 bases and J by 6 bases, leaving 14 bases between them. This CDR3 comprises 13 residues. Vbeta (60) and Jbeta (13) primers were used in the PCR. Sequencing was performed with immunoSEQ multiplex PCR; in TCRdb, only in-frame clones are kept and a portion is missing. Here the sample spans around 180,000 clones, about 81% being singletons. Concerning this clone: Its target is unknown.

Sequencing used PBMCs. This chain uses TRBV7-9 with TRBJ1-2; possible D gene TRBD1, 6 bases. The receptor was isolated from a woman under 30 in good health and CMV-seropositive. The CDR3: CASSQARQDGYTF. DNA for the CDR3: TGTGCCAGCAGTCAAGCCAGACAGGATGGCTACACCTTC.